This TCR beta chain emerged from a study of T-cell reconstitution after alpha-beta-depleted transplantation in children. General study findings and limits: Several patients had high TCRbeta diversity at day 60; it came from surviving recipient T cells and thymic progenitors. Most T-cell counts and diversity one year after the transplant came from T cells that were newly produced. Reportedly, alpha-beta T cells present about two months post-transplant originated from several hundred expanded clones of graft origin.

This clonotype was recorded at least ten times. The antigen remains undetermined. The CDR3 loop spans 17 amino acids. Per germline, CDR1 LGHNA and CDR2 YNFKEQ. V lost 1 base, J lost 0 bases, and 15 bases lay in between. TCRbeta library construction was performed incorporating unique molecular identifiers. TCRdb passed the PCR reads through MiXCR, listing each CDR3 protein once. Seen here are about 100,000 distinct CDR3 sequences, about 6.4% observed once, and the top ten hold roughly 23%. This chain uses TRBV4-2 with TRBJ1-1, with D uncertain. The material was PBMCs, mostly from graft donor cells, obtained 360 days after TCRalphabeta/CD19-depleted stem cell transplant. The TCR originated in a male patient between 2 and 15 years old who had a stem cell transplant for acute lymphoblastic leukemia, so the T cells may come from the graft donor. The CDR3 reads CASSQVLGSYMNTEAFF. The CDR3 DNA reads as TGTGCCAGCAGCCAAGTCTTAGGCTCTTACATGAACACTGAAGCTTTCTTT.